These T cell receptor beta chains were read from a single sample in a study of PD-L1 blockade in urothelial cancer. Here immunoSEQ multiplex PCR was the method, and the copy in TCRdb shows in-frame clones only, minus some. Of around 63,000 clones in the sample, approximately 78% were seen once. Sample: PBMCs, taken around atezolizumab (anti-PD-L1) treatment. These receptors originate from a man between 65 and 80 years old with urothelial cancer. The CDR3 runs from the conserved cysteine through the conserved F or W. A D gene is named only where the DNA matches it firmly. Clone size appears in some rows only: once, few, many, or a class for an expanded clone.

CDR3aa: CASSEGQGLGNTIYF
CDR3nt: TGTGCCAGCAGCGAGGGACAGGGCTTGGGAAACACCATATATTTT
d_gene: TRBD1
j_gene: TRBJ1-3
abundance: .
v_gene: TRBV9

CDR3aa: CASSRDSHTYEQYF
CDR3nt: TGTGCCAGCTCTAGGGACAGCCATACCTACGAGCAGTACTTC
d_gene: TRBD1
j_gene: TRBJ2-7
abundance: .
v_gene: TRBV9

CDR3aa: CASSPRTGEQETQYF
CDR3nt: TGTGCCAGCAGCCCTCGGACAGGAGAACAAGAGACCCAGTACTTC
d_gene: TRBD1
j_gene: TRBJ2-5
abundance: .
v_gene: TRBV4-2

CDR3aa: CASSEWLAGQSETQYF
CDR3nt: TGTGCCAGCAGTGAGTGGCTAGCGGGACAATCGGAGACCCAGTACTTC
d_gene: TRBD2
j_gene: TRBJ2-5
abundance: .
v_gene: TRBV2

CDR3aa: CASSVGPGRDTHEAFF
CDR3nt: TGTGCCAGCAGCGTAGGACCAGGAAGGGACACCCATGAAGCTTTCTTT
d_gene: .
j_gene: TRBJ1-1
abundance: few
v_gene: TRBV9

CDR3aa: CASSKSGPGTHEKLFF
CDR3nt: TGTGCCAGTAGTAAGTCAGGCCCAGGGACTCATGAAAAACTGTTTTTT
d_gene: .
j_gene: TRBJ1-4
abundance: many
v_gene: TRBV19

CDR3aa: CAISSPTGGNTEAFF
CDR3nt: TGTGCCATCAGTAGTCCTACAGGGGGGAACACTGAAGCTTTCTTT
d_gene: TRBD1
j_gene: TRBJ1-1
abundance: .
v_gene: TRBV10-3

CDR3aa: CASSQVQTSGRINEQFF
CDR3nt: TGCGCCAGCAGCCAAGTCCAGACTAGCGGGAGGATAAATGAGCAGTTCTTC
d_gene: TRBD2
j_gene: TRBJ2-1
abundance: .
v_gene: TRBV4-3

CDR3aa: CASIPTSGRAEELFF
CDR3nt: TGTGCCAGCATCCCGACTAGCGGGAGGGCCGAGGAGCTGTTTTTT
d_gene: TRBD2
j_gene: TRBJ2-2
abundance: .
v_gene: TRBV7-9

CDR3aa: CVRIRRAGLSYNEQFF
CDR3nt: TGTGTCAGAATCCGGCGGGCGGGCCTTAGCTACAATGAGCAGTTCTTC
d_gene: .
j_gene: TRBJ2-1
abundance: .
v_gene: TRBV7-5

CDR3aa: CAWSVSGTDTQYF
CDR3nt: TGTGCCTGGAGTGTGAGTGGCACAGATACGCAGTATTTT
d_gene: .
j_gene: TRBJ2-3
abundance: once
v_gene: TRBV30

CDR3aa: CASSAPAGTETYGYTF
CDR3nt: TGTGCCAGCAGTGCCCCCGCCGGGACAGAGACCTATGGCTACACCTTC
d_gene: TRBD1
j_gene: TRBJ1-2
abundance: .
v_gene: TRBV6-1

CDR3aa: CASSFQGSTEAFF
CDR3nt: TGTGCCAGCAGCTTTCAGGGGTCCACTGAAGCTTTCTTT
d_gene: .
j_gene: TRBJ1-1
abundance: .
v_gene: TRBV7-9

CDR3aa: CASSLDYFGDEQYF
CDR3nt: TGCGCCAGCAGCTTGGACTACTTTGGCGACGAGCAGTACTTC
d_gene: .
j_gene: TRBJ2-7
abundance: .
v_gene: TRBV5-1

CDR3aa: CASSLEGQPSGNTIYF
CDR3nt: TGCGCCAGCAGCTTGGAGGGACAGCCCTCTGGAAACACCATATATTTT
d_gene: TRBD1
j_gene: TRBJ1-3
abundance: few
v_gene: TRBV5-1